This TCR beta chain was obtained from a study of vaccination and CD4 T cells after COVID-19. Whole-study context: Overlapping SARS-CoV-2, HCoV-NL63, HCoV-OC43 and HCoV-229E spike peptides stimulated the cells.

Germline V gene lookup returns CDR1 SEHNR and CDR2 FQNEAQ (reference sequence). The junction had 11 bases not matched to a gene; V was cut back by 2 bases and J by 0 bases. The length of the CDR3 is 18 residues. Regarding treatment: approximately 11-day PBMC culture with coronavirus spike peptide pools or control peptides (ViraFEST assay). A half-volume replacement of the medium with fresh IL-2 medium was performed on days 3 and 7. To note about this clonotype: Its specificity is unknown.

CD4+ T cells that had been cultured provided DNA sequenced with the Oncomine TCR Beta short-read assay. TCRdb called the PCR reads again in MiXCR, with one record for every CDR3 protein. The table lists around 21,000 distinct CDR3 sequences, approximately 48% of them singletons. The starting material was CD4+ T cells from blood, cultured in vitro, obtained after SARS-CoV-2 vaccination. The sequence derives from a human donor who had recovered from COVID-19. The chain is built from TRBV7-9 and TRBJ2-3; 7 nucleotides match TRBD2. CDR3 sequence (DNA): TGTGCCAGCAGCTTACAAGTTAGCGGGCCCCTCAGCACAGATACGCAGTATTTT. Translation: CASSLQVSGPLSTDTQYF.